The 18 T cell receptor beta chains presented below share a single source sample, sequenced in a study of cytomegalovirus exposure and HLA in healthy donors. PCR was performed using 60 Vbeta and 13 Jbeta primers. Sequencing used immunoSEQ multiplex PCR; TCRdb keeps in-frame clones, though not all of them. The sample consists of about 140,000 clones, 60% to 75% of them appearing once. The sample was PBMCs. The receptors were gathered from a human donor in good health.

This chain joins TRBV9 and TRBJ2-5, with 11 bases fitting TRBD1. The CDR3 covers 15 residues. Germline V gene lookup returns CDR1 SGDLS and CDR2 YYNGEE. V was pared by 9 bases and J by 4 bases, with 11 bases of the junction left unmatched. This CDR3 reads CAKVGRDRGGETQYF. The CDR3 nucleotides are TGTGCCAAGGTCGGGCGGGACAGGGGGGGAGAGACCCAGTACTTC.

The V gene is TRBV28, the J gene TRBJ2-7, with D possibly TRBD2 on 8 matching bases. This CDR3 is built from 15 residues. Per the germline V gene, CDR1 is MDHEN and CDR2 is SYDVKM. The germline V and J ends were trimmed by 8 bases and 0 bases, with 17 bases remaining between them. CDR3 residues: CASSPGGGPSYEQYF. CDR3 coding DNA: TGTGCCAGCTCCCCGGGAGGGGGCCCCTCCTACGAGCAGTACTTC.

This clone was observed a few times. The V call is TRBV5-4, the J call TRBJ2-3; D gene unclear. CDR3 length: 12 residues. Germline V CDR1 and CDR2: SGHNT, YYREEE (reference sequence). Trimming removed 8 bases at V and 2 bases at J, with 9 bases between. The CDR3 sequence: CASNSNTDTQYF. As DNA, the CDR3 is TGTGCCAGTAACAGCAACACAGATACGCAGTATTTT.

CDR3 region: CAWSPRPGLAGVEETQYF. The CDR3 nucleotides read TGTGCCTGGAGTCCTCGTCCGGGACTAGCGGGAGTGGAAGAGACCCAGTACTTC. V and J are TRBV30 and TRBJ2-5; 14 positions match TRBD2. Germline loops: CDR1 GTSNPN, CDR2 SVGIG (reference sequence). The CDR3 spans 18 residues. The V gene end was trimmed by 2 bases and the J gene end by 3 bases; junction bases not matched to a gene: 11.

This sequence joins TRBV5-4 and TRBJ1-1, with 7 bases lining up with TRBD1. The germline V gene has CDR1 SGHNT and CDR2 YYREEE (reference sequence). V lost 0 bases, J lost 7 bases, and 3 bases stayed unmatched. The CDR3 has 13 amino acids. CDR3 protein: CASSLAGQREAFF. The CDR3 nucleotides read TGTGCCAGCAGCTTGGCGGGACAGCGTGAAGCTTTCTTT. The full variable domain, its missing parts supplied by reference TRBV5-4 and TRBJ1-1, is ETGVTQSPTHLIKTRGQQVTLRCSSQSGHNTVSWYQQALGQGPQFIFQYYREEENGRGNFPPRFSGLQFPNYSSELNVNALELDDSALYLCASSLAGQREAFFGQGTRLTVV.

This sequence joins TRBV10-1 and TRBJ2-7, with TRBD2 matching 8 bases. There are 16 residues in the CDR3. Germline V gene sequence: CDR1 WNHNN, CDR2 SYGVQD (reference sequence). Losses at the gene ends were 0 bases for V and 3 bases for J; bases not matched to a gene: 7. In DNA form, the CDR3 reads TGCGCCAGCAGTGAGTCGAGAGGGCTAGCGGGCTACGAGCAGTACTTC. It yields the protein CASSESRGLAGYEQYF.

The rearrangement links TRBV27 to TRBJ1-3; 9 nucleotides agree with TRBD1. The CDR3 length is 14 residues. Trimming at V came to 3 bases and at J to 4 bases, leaving 1 base not matched to a gene. Germline values: CDR1 MNHEY, CDR2 SMNVEV (reference sequence). CDR3: CASSLTGGGNTIYF. The CDR3, as DNA: TGTGCCAGCAGTTTGACAGGGGGAGGAAACACCATATATTTT.

CDR3 residues: CASSDSGATEAFF. CDR3 nucleotides: TGTGCCAGCTCAGACAGCGGGGCCACTGAAGCTTTCTTT. The rearrangement links TRBV18 to TRBJ1-1; perhaps TRBD1 as D (5 bases). Germline CDR1 KGHSH, CDR2 LQKENI. CDR3 length equals 13 residues. Deletions cut 5 bases from V and 4 bases from J, with 11 bases between.

J is TRBJ1-4 and V is TRBV7-2; 7 bases are a match to TRBD1. Losses at the gene ends were 5 bases for V and 8 bases for J; bases not matched to a gene: 17. The CDR3 covers 17 residues. From germline, CDR1 is SGHTA and CDR2 FQGNSA. The CDR3 region is CASSPDRGDSGWEKLFF. CDR3 DNA: TGTGCCAGCAGCCCTGATAGGGGGGACAGCGGATGGGAAAAACTGTTTTTT.

The rearrangement uses TRBV5-4 and TRBJ2-4; 7 bases agree with TRBD1. Germline values: CDR1 SGHNT, CDR2 YYREEE (reference sequence). After removal of 1 base from V and 3 bases from J, the junction contained 7 bases not matched to a gene. CDR3 length: 16 residues. In nucleotides, the CDR3 is TGTGCCAGCAGCTTGAACAGGGGCTTAGACAAAAACATTCAGTACTTC. It is translated as CASSLNRGLDKNIQYF.

The V and J genes are TRBV11-2 and TRBJ2-3; no clear D gene. The CDR3 has 15 residues. The ends were cut back, 1 base at V and 2 bases at J, with 10 bases in the middle. Per the germline V gene, CDR1 is SGHAT and CDR2 is FQNNGV. The CDR3 DNA reads as TGTGCCAGCAGCTTAGTTCGGTCCAACACAGATACGCAGTATTTT. Protein sequence: CASSLVRSNTDTQYF.

The count of this clone is one. This chain connects TRBV7-7 to TRBJ2-1; 12 bases agree with TRBD1. CDR1 and CDR2 (germline): SSHAT, FNYEAQ (reference sequence). V trimming: 4 bases; J trimming: 7 bases; junction bases outside the gene matches: 2. CDR3 length equals 14 residues. CDR3 nucleotides: TGTGCCAGCAGCTCGGGACAGGGGGCAAATGAGCAGTTCTTC. Residues: CASSSGQGANEQFF.

This clone was seen a few times. CDR3 residues: CASSVATGIGETQYF. The DNA for the CDR3 is TGTGCCAGCAGCGTAGCTACAGGGATAGGGGAGACCCAGTACTTC. The J gene is TRBJ2-5, the V gene TRBV9; the D gene is possibly TRBD1 (6 bases). Trimming left V 0 bases short and J 5 bases short, with 14 bases between. The CDR3 runs 15 residues. Germline V lookup: CDR1 SGDLS, CDR2 YYNGEE.

This clone was seen only once. The chain uses TRBV6-1 and TRBJ2-1, with D possibly TRBD2 on 6 matching bases. Germline CDR1 MNHNS, CDR2 SASEGT. The CDR3 length is 15 residues. V gave up 7 bases and J gave up 5 bases, with 18 bases separating them. In DNA, the CDR3 is TGTGCCAGCAAAGGATCAGCGCGGGGTAACAATGAGCAGTTCTTC. As protein: CASKGSARGNNEQFF.

The chain combines TRBV27 with TRBJ1-2; 9 bases fit TRBD1. Trimming took 8 bases from V and 2 from J; bases not matched to a gene: 6. Per germline, CDR1 MNHEY and CDR2 SMNVEV (reference sequence). This CDR3 comprises 14 residues. The chain's CDR3 is CASGQGQGNYGYTF. The DNA for the CDR3 is TGTGCCAGCGGTCAGGGACAGGGCAACTATGGCTACACCTTC.

The chain recombines TRBV10-3 with TRBJ2-3; 7 bases fit TRBD1. CDR1 and CDR2 from the germline V gene are ENHRY and SYGVKD. This CDR3 is 16 amino acids long. V shed 2 bases, J shed 1 base, and the junction held 6 bases outside the gene matches. The CDR3 region has the DNA TGTGCCATCAGTGAGACAGGGGCAAAGGGCACAGATACGCAGTATTTT. It codes for CAISETGAKGTDTQYF.

The chain has TRBV7-9 and TRBJ2-7; 12 bases fit TRBD2. The CDR3 sequence is 14 residues long. J gave up 4 bases and V 6 bases, and 4 bases lay outside the gene matches. Germline V CDR1 and CDR2: SEHNR, FQNEAQ (reference sequence). The CDR3 DNA reads as TGTGCCAGCAGTATAACTAGCGGGGGGTACGAGCAGTACTTC. Translation: CASSITSGGYEQYF. Full variable domain (rest looked up from reference TRBV7-9 and TRBJ2-7): DTGVSQNPRHKITKRGQNVTFRCDPISEHNRLYWYRQTLGQGPEFLTYFQNEAQLEKSRLLSDRFSAERPKGSFSTLEIQRTEQGDSAMYLCASSITSGGYEQYFGPGTRLTVT.

The V call is TRBV5-4, the J call TRBJ2-7, with 7 bases that match TRBD2. V was clipped by 0 bases and J by 5 bases; unmatched bases: 14. This CDR3 has 17 residues. Germline CDR1 reads SGHNT; CDR2 reads YYREEE (reference sequence). In DNA, the CDR3 is TGTGCCAGCAGCTTGGGTAGGGGCGGGGGTAGTCCCCACGAGCAGTACTTC. This translates into CASSLGRGGGSPHEQYF.